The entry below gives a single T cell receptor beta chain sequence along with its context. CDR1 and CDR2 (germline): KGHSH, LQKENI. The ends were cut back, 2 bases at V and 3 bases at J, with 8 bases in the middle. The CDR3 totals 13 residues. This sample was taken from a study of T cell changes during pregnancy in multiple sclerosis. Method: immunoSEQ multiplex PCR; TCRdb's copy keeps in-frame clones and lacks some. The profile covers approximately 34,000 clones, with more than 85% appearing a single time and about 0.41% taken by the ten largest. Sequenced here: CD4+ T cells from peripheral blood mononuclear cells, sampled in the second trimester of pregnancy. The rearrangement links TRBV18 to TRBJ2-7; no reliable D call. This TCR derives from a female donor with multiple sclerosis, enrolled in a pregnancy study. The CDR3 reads CASSPDANYEQYF. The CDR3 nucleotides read TGTGCCAGCTCACCAGATGCTAACTACGAGCAGTACTTC.